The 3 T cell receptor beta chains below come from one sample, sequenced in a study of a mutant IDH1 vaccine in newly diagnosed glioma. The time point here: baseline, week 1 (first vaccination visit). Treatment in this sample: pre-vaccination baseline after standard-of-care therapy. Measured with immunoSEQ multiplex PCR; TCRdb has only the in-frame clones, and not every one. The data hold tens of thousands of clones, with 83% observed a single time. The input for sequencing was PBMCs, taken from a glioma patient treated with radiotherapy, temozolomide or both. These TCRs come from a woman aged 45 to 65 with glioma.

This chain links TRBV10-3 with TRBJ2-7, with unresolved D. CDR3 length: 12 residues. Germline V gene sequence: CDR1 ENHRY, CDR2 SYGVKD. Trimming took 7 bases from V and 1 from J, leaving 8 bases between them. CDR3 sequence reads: CAIITDSYEQYF. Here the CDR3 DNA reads TGTGCCATCATAACCGATTCCTACGAGCAGTACTTC.

CDR3 nucleotides: TGTGCCAGCAGTCCAGGGTGGTCGAGCAATCAGCCCCAGCATTTT. Amino acid sequence: CASSPGWSSNQPQHF. The rearrangement joins TRBV6-5 to TRBJ1-5; D might be TRBD1 (5 bases). V lost 5 bases and J lost 1, with 12 bases in between. The germline CDR1 and CDR2 sequences are MNHEY and SVGAGI. The CDR3 is 15 amino acids.

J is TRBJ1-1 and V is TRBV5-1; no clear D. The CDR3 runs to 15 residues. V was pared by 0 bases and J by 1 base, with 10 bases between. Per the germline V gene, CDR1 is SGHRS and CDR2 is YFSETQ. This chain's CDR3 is CASSLVGSQNTEAFF. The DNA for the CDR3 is TGCGCCAGCAGCTTGGTCGGCAGCCAGAACACTGAAGCTTTCTTT.